The rows below give T cell receptor beta chains drawn from one sample of a study of beta chain features in type 1 diabetes. TCRdb keeps only in-frame clones here, not all; method: immunoSEQ multiplex PCR. The repertoire holds approximately 160,000 clones, with less than 9.5% as singletons. The sequencing input was central memory CD4+ T cells from blood. The receptors here all came from a woman aged 18-29 years in good health. Both conserved end residues are part of each CDR3. The D gene is left open where the match is weak. A clone size is listed for some rows: how often the clone was seen (once, few, many), or a class if it is expanded.

size,J,D,V,DNA,CDR3
-,TRBJ2-1,-,TRBV5-4,TGTGCCAGCAGCTATTACATAGCCGTGGGGGGCAATGAGCAGTTCTTC,CASSYYIAVGGNEQFF
-,TRBJ2-5,TRBD1,TRBV25-1,TGTGCCAGCAGTGATGACACAGGGGTGCAGGGGGAGCAGTACTTC,CASSDDTGVQGEQYF
-,TRBJ2-1,TRBD2,TRBV6-5,TGTGCCAGCAGTTTAAGACTAGCGGGGTACAATGAGCAGTTCTTC,CASSLRLAGYNEQFF
-,TRBJ2-5,-,TRBV7-8,TGTGCCAGCAGCTTTAGAGGGACCCAGTACTTC,CASSFRGTQYF
few,TRBJ1-5,-,TRBV29-1,TGCAGCGTTGTTTGGGAGGACGTAAATCAGCCCCAGCATTTT,CSVVWEDVNQPQHF
-,TRBJ1-5,TRBD1,TRBV5-1,TGCGCCAGCAGCCCCGGGACAGGGGGGTATCAGCCCCAGCATTTT,CASSPGTGGYQPQHF
-,TRBJ2-4,-,TRBV13,TGTGCCAGCAGCTTAGTGGGGGCAAACATTCAGTACTTC,CASSLVGANIQYF
-,TRBJ2-5,-,TRBV6-6,TGTGCCAGCAGTTACTCGTCGGGGGACGAGACCCAGTACTTC,CASSYSSGDETQYF
-,TRBJ1-1,TRBD1,TRBV11-2,TGTGCCAGCAGCTCCGTGGGACAGCGAACGTCGGACACTGAAGCTTTCTTT,CASSSVGQRTSDTEAFF
once,TRBJ1-2,TRBD1,TRBV7-9,TGTGCCAGCAGCCGCGAACAGGGGGGGAATGGCTACACCTTC,CASSREQGGNGYTF
-,TRBJ2-5,-,TRBV28,TGTGCCAGCAGCTCCGGCGGGACAGAACAAGAGACCCAGTACTTC,CASSSGGTEQETQYF
-,TRBJ1-5,TRBD1,TRBV4-1,TGCGCCAGCAGCCCGCGGGACAGGGGGCATCAGCCCCAGCATTTT,CASSPRDRGHQPQHF
few,TRBJ2-7,TRBD1,TRBV5-1,TGCGCCAGCAGCTTTACGTCGGACAGGGACGAGCAGTACTTC,CASSFTSDRDEQYF
-,TRBJ1-1,TRBD1,TRBV5-4,TGTGCCAGCAGCTTTGACAGGGTTGGAGCTTTCTTT,CASSFDRVGAFF
-,TRBJ2-3,-,TRBV5-4,TGTGCCAGCAGCGCGGTGAGCACAGATACGCAGTATTTT,CASSAVSTDTQYF
few,TRBJ2-3,TRBD1,TRBV11-3,TGTGCCAGCAGCTCCACAGGGGCAGATACGCAGTATTTT,CASSSTGADTQYF
-,TRBJ1-1,-,TRBV30,TGTGCCTGCTTTAGGGCAGGGCAAGCTTTCTTT,CACFRAGQAFF
few,TRBJ1-2,-,TRBV30,TGTGCCTGGAGTGATCCGATGTTGCGGGGGGCGAGGGGCTACACCTTC,CAWSDPMLRGARGYTF
-,TRBJ2-1,-,TRBV18,TGTGCCAGCTCACCGGCGATGAGCGGGAATGAGCAGTTCTTC,CASSPAMSGNEQFF
few,TRBJ2-3,TRBD1,TRBV29-1,TGCAGCGCAAGACAGGGGTCAGATACGCAGTATTTT,CSARQGSDTQYF
many,TRBJ2-7,-,TRBV11-2,TGTGCCAGCAGCTTAGAAAGGGGCTTCTCCTACGAGCAGTACTTC,CASSLERGFSYEQYF
-,TRBJ2-7,-,TRBV5-4,TGTGCCAGCAGCCCGGGTGGGGCCAGGGAGTACTTC,CASSPGGAREYF
many,TRBJ2-1,-,TRBV7-9,TGTGCCAGCAGCTTGAGTCGAGGGTACGGCAATGAGCAGTTCTTC,CASSLSRGYGNEQFF
-,TRBJ1-5,-,TRBV19,TGTGCCAGTAGTATAAATGGTCCAAGAGGTCAGCCCCAGCATTTT,CASSINGPRGQPQHF